Presented here are 23 T cell receptor beta chains from one specimen sequenced in a study of OX40 agonist ivuxolimab in advanced cancers. Method: immunoSEQ multiplex PCR; TCRdb's copy keeps in-frame clones and lacks some. The table records roughly 72,000 clones, 75% to 90% of them present only once. The source was CD4+ or CD8+ T cells sorted from blood, collected in a trial of the OX40 agonist ivuxolimab. The receptors stem from an adult with an advanced solid tumor such as melanoma, head and neck, liver or kidney cancer.

The V and J genes are TRBV6-1 and TRBJ2-7; 9 nucleotides line up with TRBD1. V gave up 6 bases and J gave up 1 base; unmatched junction bases: 7. The V gene's germline CDR1 is MNHNS and CDR2 SASEGT. The CDR3 is 15 amino acids. CDR3 sequence: CASRGTGTSSYEQYF. In DNA form, the CDR3 reads TGTGCCAGCAGGGGGACAGGGACTTCTTCCTACGAGCAGTACTTC.

The genes are TRBV7-3 and TRBJ2-3; no clear D gene. V lost 5 bases, J lost 8 bases, and 14 bases lay in between. Germline V CDR1 and CDR2: SGHTA, FQGTGA. The CDR3 consists of 13 residues. CDR3 region: CASSPQSLATQYF. CDR3 DNA: TGTGCCAGCAGCCCCCAGTCCCTGGCTACGCAGTATTTT.

The gene calls are TRBV5-5 and TRBJ1-2; D may be TRBD1 (5 bases). Trimming pared 1 base from V and 5 bases from J, leaving 9 bases between. The CDR3 loop spans 13 amino acids. The germline CDR1 and CDR2 sequences are SGHKS and YYEKEE (reference sequence). This chain's CDR3 is CASSLSGGYGYTF. The CDR3 DNA reads as TGTGCCAGCAGCTTGAGTGGGGGGTATGGCTACACCTTC.

The rearrangement uses TRBV6-6 and TRBJ1-1; tentatively, D is TRBD1 (6 bases). Trimming shortened V by 5 bases and J by 0 bases, and 16 bases separated the two germline ends. The CDR3 has 16 residues. Germline CDR1 MNHNY, CDR2 SVGAGI (reference sequence). Written as DNA, the CDR3 is TGTGCCAGCAGTCGTACGAGGGGGGTTATGAACACTGAAGCTTTCTTT. Translated, it gives CASSRTRGVMNTEAFF.

The gene calls are TRBV19 and TRBJ2-3; the match to TRBD1 covers 7 bases. Germline CDR1 and CDR2: LNHDA and SQIVND (reference sequence). There are 16 residues in the CDR3. With V trimmed by 4 bases and J by 5 bases, 12 bases remained unmatched. CDR3 loop: CASSSLGDSSGDTQYF. The CDR3 nucleotides read TGTGCCAGTAGTAGTCTTGGGGACAGTTCGGGAGATACGCAGTATTTT.

This clone has just a few counts. The rearrangement links TRBV11-2 to TRBJ1-2; D gene unclear. With 1 base removed from V and 5 bases from J, the gap between germline ends came to 8 bases. The CDR3 extends over 13 amino acids. From germline, CDR1 is SGHAT and CDR2 FQNNGV. The CDR3 reads CASSLGPGYGYTF. CDR3 DNA: TGTGCCAGCAGCTTAGGGCCGGGGTATGGCTACACCTTC.

J is TRBJ2-3 and V is TRBV19; TRBD2 matches at 10 bases. The V and J ends lost 5 bases and 8 bases, in that order; junction bases with no gene match: 10. Germline-derived CDR1 and CDR2 are LNHDA and SQIVND (reference sequence). The CDR3 contains 15 residues. Here the CDR3 DNA reads TGTGCCAGTAGTCCGAGCGGGGGGGCCGTTAGTACGCAGTATTTT. Protein product: CASSPSGGAVSTQYF.

The chain recombines TRBV10-3 with TRBJ2-5, with a possible D match to TRBD2 (7 bases). The J call may be wrong; the DNA end is better matched by TRBJ2-7. The V gene's germline CDR1 is ENHRY and CDR2 SYGVKD. The CDR3 has 17 residues. Here the CDR3 DNA reads TGTGCCATCAGTGACTCCCTTGGGGGGGGCACAGACTACGAGCAGTACTTC. Protein sequence: CAISDSLGGGTDYEQYF.

This clone showed up just once. The chain uses TRBV28 and TRBJ1-4; TRBD1 might be the D (5 bases). Per the germline V gene, CDR1 is MDHEN and CDR2 is SYDVKM. The CDR3 consists of 12 residues. V lost 3 bases and J 14 bases, leaving 13 bases between the germline ends. CDR3 region: CASSFRGVKLFF. The CDR3, as DNA: TGTGCCAGCAGTTTTCGGGGCGTCAAGCTGTTTTTT.

The rearrangement joins TRBV7-2 to TRBJ1-5, with a weak D call TRBD1 (6 bases). The ends were cut back, 5 bases at V and 2 bases at J, with 16 bases in the middle. Germline V gives CDR1 SGHTA, CDR2 FQGNSA. The length of the CDR3 is 16 residues. CDR3: CASSLRGGFGNQPQHF. DNA for the CDR3: TGTGCCAGCAGCCTCCGGGGGGGCTTTGGCAATCAGCCCCAGCATTTT.

The V call is TRBV18, the J call TRBJ2-5; unclear D gene. The CDR3 consists of 13 residues. Germline-derived CDR1 and CDR2 are KGHSH and LQKENI. Trimming removed 5 bases at V and 4 bases at J, with 11 bases between. DNA for the CDR3: TGTGCCAGCTCATCTTTTTTCAGAGAGACCCAGTACTTC. Protein product: CASSSFFRETQYF.

The J gene is TRBJ2-7, the V gene TRBV27, with 9 bases that match TRBD2. Germline V gene sequence: CDR1 MNHEY, CDR2 SMNVEV (reference sequence). The CDR3 spans 15 residues. Trimming removed 5 bases from V and 4 bases from J; junction bases left unmatched: 9. CDR3 loop: CASSLLSGRVYEQYF. CDR3 nucleotides: TGTGCCAGCAGTCTCCTTAGCGGGAGAGTTTACGAGCAGTACTTC.

This rearrangement joins TRBV11-1 to TRBJ2-2; D may correspond to TRBD1 or TRBD2 (5 bases each). CDR1 and CDR2 from the germline V gene are SGHAT and FQDESV (reference sequence). The CDR3 runs to 14 residues. Trimming removed 5 bases at V and 7 bases at J, with 14 bases between. DNA of the CDR3: TGTGCCAGCAGCACAAGTCGTGGGGGCGGGGAGCTGTTTTTT. Its translation is CASSTSRGGGELFF.

The genes are TRBV28 and TRBJ2-5, with D perhaps TRBD1 or TRBD2 (7 bases each). The CDR3 totals 16 residues. In germline, CDR1 is MDHEN, CDR2 SYDVKM. Trimming pared 11 bases from V and 5 bases from J, leaving 27 bases between. The CDR3 DNA reads as TGTGCCTGGGGGGGTCCAGGAGGGGGCTTCGGTGAGACCCAGTACTTC. It encodes CAWGGPGGGFGETQYF.

V gene TRBV19 combines with J gene TRBJ1-1, with a possible D match to TRBD1 (5 bases). There are 14 residues in the CDR3. Germline values: CDR1 LNHDA, CDR2 SQIVND (reference sequence). Trimming shortened V by 5 bases and J by 1 base, and 11 bases separated the two germline ends. CDR3: CASSGGGPNTEAFF. The CDR3 nucleotides are TGTGCCAGTAGTGGCGGGGGACCGAACACTGAAGCTTTCTTT.

Points on this clone: Lacking the conserved final phenylalanine or tryptophan, this CDR3 likely reflects a read error. V usage is TRBV5-6 and J usage is TRBJ2-3; possible D gene TRBD2, 6 bases. V was pared by 4 bases and J by 4 bases, with 16 bases between. The CDR3 contains 15 residues. Germline lookup yields CDR1 SGHDT and CDR2 YYEEEE. The CDR3 loop reads CASSREMGWADTQYL. The CDR3 DNA reads as TGTGCCAGCAGCCGGGAGATGGGGTGGGCAGATACGCAGTATTTA.

This chain uses TRBV9 with TRBJ1-6; the match to TRBD1 covers 7 bases. CDR3 length equals 16 residues. Germline V CDR1 and CDR2: SGDLS, YYNGEE. The V and J ends lost 2 bases and 6 bases, in that order; junction bases with no gene match: 8. CDR3 sequence (DNA): TGTGCCAGCAGCGTCGGTCGACAGGGAGGTAATTCACCCCTCCACTTT. Translation gives CASSVGRQGGNSPLHF.

This clone was detected only once. The J gene is TRBJ1-2, the V gene TRBV28; 8 positions agree with TRBD1. Germline lookup yields CDR1 MDHEN and CDR2 SYDVKM. The CDR3 extends over 15 amino acids. V shed 1 base and J 4 bases; nucleotides not matched to a gene: 5. The chain's CDR3 is CASSLFQGARYGYTF. CDR3 nucleotides: TGTGCCAGCAGTTTATTCCAGGGGGCCCGCTATGGCTACACCTTC.

CDR3 protein: CASSPGINTGELFF. The CDR3, as DNA: TGTGCCAGCTCACCCGGGATAAACACCGGGGAGCTGTTTTTT. V gene TRBV18 combines with J gene TRBJ2-2, with a weak D call TRBD2 (5 bases). Trimming left V 3 bases short and J 2 bases short, with 7 bases between. The germline V gene encodes CDR1 KGHSH and CDR2 LQKENI. This CDR3 has 14 amino acids.

The chain has TRBV28 and TRBJ2-5, with TRBD1 identical over 7 bases. Trimming at V came to 8 bases and at J to 3 bases, leaving 6 bases not matched to a gene. From germline, CDR1 is MDHEN and CDR2 SYDVKM. This CDR3 contains 13 residues. The CDR3 nucleotides read TGTGCCAGCTTTCGGGACAGAGAAGAGACCCAGTACTTC. Its translation: CASFRDREETQYF.

This rearrangement joins TRBV19 to TRBJ1-5; 9 nucleotides align to TRBD1. Germline CDR1 and CDR2: LNHDA and SQIVND (reference sequence). The ends lost 7 bases at V and 6 bases at J; junction bases unmatched: 13. This CDR3 has 16 residues. The CDR3 bases are TGTGCCAGTAACATCATGGACAGGGGCGCCGTTCAGCCCCAGCATTTT. It specifies CASNIMDRGAVQPQHF.

This chain uses TRBV28 with TRBJ2-5; D not resolved. CDR1 MDHEN and CDR2 SYDVKM come from the germline V gene. This CDR3 is built from 13 residues. With 2 bases removed from V and 3 bases from J, the gap between germline ends came to 7 bases. Here the CDR3 reads CASSLLGKETQYF. Written as DNA, the CDR3 is TGTGCCAGCAGTTTACTAGGGAAAGAGACCCAGTACTTC. The variable domain in full, with the rest retrieved from reference TRBV28 and TRBJ2-5, is DVKVTQSSRYLVKRTGEKVFLECVQDMDHENMFWYRQDPGLGLRLIYFSYDVKMKEKGDIPEGYSVSREKKERFSLILESASTNQTSMYLCASSLLGKETQYFGPGTRLLVL.

The chain uses TRBV29-1 and TRBJ2-3, with 13 positions matching TRBD2. Looked up from germline, CDR1 is SQVTM and CDR2 is ANQGSEA. The junction had 8 bases not matched to a gene; V was cut back by 4 bases and J by 4 bases. The CDR3 totals 16 residues. CDR3 bases: TGCAGCGTTGCCCAACTAGCGGGAGGGCATGCAGATACGCAGTATTTT. Residues: CSVAQLAGGHADTQYF.